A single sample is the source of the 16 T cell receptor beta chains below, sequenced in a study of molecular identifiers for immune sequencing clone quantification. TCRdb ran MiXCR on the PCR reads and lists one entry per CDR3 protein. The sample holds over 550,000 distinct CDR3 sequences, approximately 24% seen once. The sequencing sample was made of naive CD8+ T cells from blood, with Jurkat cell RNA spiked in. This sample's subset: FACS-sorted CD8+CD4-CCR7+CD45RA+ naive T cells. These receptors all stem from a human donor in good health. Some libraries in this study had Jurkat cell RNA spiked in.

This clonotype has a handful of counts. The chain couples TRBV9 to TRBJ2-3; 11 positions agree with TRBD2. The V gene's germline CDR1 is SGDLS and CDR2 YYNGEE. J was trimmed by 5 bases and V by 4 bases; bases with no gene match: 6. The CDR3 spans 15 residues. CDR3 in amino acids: CASSFSGGAKDTQYF. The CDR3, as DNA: TGTGCCAGCAGCTTTAGCGGGGGGGCTAAAGATACGCAGTATTTT.

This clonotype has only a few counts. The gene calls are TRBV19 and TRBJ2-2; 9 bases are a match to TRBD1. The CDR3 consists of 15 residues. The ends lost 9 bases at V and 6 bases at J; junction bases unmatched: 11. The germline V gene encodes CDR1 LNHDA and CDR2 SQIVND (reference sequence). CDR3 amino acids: CASRGPGQGPGELFF. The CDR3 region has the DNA TGTGCCAGCCGGGGGCCGGGACAGGGCCCCGGGGAGCTGTTTTTT.

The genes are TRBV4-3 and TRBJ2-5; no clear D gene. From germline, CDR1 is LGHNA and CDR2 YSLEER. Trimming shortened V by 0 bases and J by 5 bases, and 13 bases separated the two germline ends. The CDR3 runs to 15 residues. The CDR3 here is CASSQERRAMETQYF. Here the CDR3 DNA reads TGCGCCAGCAGCCAAGAAAGAAGGGCTATGGAGACCCAGTACTTC.

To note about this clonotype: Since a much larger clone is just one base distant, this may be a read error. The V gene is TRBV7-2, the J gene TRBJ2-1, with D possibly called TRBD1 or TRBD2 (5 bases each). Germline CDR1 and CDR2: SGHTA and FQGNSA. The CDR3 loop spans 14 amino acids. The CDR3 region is CACSKGTSSDEQFF. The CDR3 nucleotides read TGTGCCTGCAGCAAAGGGACCTCATCCGATGAGCAGTTCTTC.

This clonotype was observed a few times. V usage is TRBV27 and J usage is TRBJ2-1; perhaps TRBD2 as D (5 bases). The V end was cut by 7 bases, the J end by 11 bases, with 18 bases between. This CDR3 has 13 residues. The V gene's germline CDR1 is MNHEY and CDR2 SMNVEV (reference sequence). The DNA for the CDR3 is TGTGCCAGCAAAATGTCAGTACGGGAAAAGCAGTTCTTC. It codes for CASKMSVREKQFF.

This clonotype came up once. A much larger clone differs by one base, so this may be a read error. CDR3 sequence reads: CASGGRAEPLGEQYF. CDR3 nucleotide sequence: TGTGCCAGCGGTGGACGGGCGGAGCCCTTGGGGGAGCAGTACTTC. The genes are TRBV6-2 or TRBV6-3 and TRBJ2-7; D is unresolved. The germline V and J ends were trimmed by 8 bases and 7 bases, with 24 bases remaining between them. The germline gives CDR1 MNHEY, CDR2 SVGEGT. The CDR3 is 15 amino acids.

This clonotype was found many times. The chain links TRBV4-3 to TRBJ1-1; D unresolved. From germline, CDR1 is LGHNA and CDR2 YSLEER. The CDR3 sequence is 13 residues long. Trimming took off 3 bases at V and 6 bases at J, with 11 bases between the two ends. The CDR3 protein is CASSHEPGSEAFF. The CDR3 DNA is TGCGCCAGCAGCCACGAACCTGGGTCTGAAGCTTTCTTT.

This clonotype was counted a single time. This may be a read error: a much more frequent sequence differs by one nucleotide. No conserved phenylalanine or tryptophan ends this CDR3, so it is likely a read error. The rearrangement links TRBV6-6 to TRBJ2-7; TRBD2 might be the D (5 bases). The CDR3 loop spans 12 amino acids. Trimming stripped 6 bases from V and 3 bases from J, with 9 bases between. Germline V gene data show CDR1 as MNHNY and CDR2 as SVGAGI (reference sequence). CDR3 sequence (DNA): TGTGCCAGCAGCTCGGGATTCTACGAGCAGTACTTA. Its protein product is CASSSGFYEQYL.

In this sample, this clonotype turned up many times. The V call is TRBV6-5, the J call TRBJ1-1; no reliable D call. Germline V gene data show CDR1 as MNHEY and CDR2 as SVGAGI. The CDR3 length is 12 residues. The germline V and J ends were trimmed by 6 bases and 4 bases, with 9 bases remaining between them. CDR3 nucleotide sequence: TGTGCCAGCAGGGAGGAAAGCACTGAAGCTTTCTTT. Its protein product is CASREESTEAFF.

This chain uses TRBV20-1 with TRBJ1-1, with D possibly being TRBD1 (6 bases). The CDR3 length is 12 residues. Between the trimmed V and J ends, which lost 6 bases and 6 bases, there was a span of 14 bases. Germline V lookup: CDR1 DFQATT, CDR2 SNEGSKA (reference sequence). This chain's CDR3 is CSAIKGGPEAFF. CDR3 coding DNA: TGCAGTGCGATCAAAGGGGGACCTGAAGCTTTCTTT.

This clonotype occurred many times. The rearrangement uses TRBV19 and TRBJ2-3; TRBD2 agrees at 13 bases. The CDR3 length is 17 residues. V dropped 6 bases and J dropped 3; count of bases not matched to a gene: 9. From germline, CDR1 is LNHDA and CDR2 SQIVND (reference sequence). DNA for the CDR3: TGTGCCAGTAGCAAACTAGCGGGAGGGCCCGTGACAGATACGCAGTATTTT. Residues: CASSKLAGGPVTDTQYF.

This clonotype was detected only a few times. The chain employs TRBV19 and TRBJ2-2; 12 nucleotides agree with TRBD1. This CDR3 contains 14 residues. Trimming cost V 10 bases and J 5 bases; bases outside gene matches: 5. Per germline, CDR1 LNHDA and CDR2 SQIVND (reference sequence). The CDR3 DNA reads TGTGCCACCTCGGGACAGGGGGCGACCGGGGAGCTGTTTTTT. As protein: CATSGQGATGELFF.

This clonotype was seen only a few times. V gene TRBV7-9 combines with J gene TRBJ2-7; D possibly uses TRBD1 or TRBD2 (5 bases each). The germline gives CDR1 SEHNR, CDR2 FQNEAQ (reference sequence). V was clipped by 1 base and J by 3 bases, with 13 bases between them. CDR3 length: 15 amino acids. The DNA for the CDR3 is TGTGCCAGCAGCTTAGTTTCGGGACCCTACTACGAGCAGTACTTC. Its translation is CASSLVSGPYYEQYF.

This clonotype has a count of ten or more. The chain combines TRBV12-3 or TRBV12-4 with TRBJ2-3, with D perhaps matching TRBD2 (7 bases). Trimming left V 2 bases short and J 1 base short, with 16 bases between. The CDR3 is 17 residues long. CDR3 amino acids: CASSLFAGALGTDTQYF. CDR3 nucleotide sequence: TGTGCCAGCAGTTTATTTGCGGGGGCCCTAGGCACAGATACGCAGTATTTT.

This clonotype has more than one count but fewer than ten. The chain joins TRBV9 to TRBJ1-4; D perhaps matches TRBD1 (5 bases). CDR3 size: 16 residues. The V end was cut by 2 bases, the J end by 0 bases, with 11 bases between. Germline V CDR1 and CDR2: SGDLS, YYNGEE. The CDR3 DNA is TGTGCCAGCAGCGTCGCAGGGACTGCAACTAATGAAAAACTGTTTTTT. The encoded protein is CASSVAGTATNEKLFF. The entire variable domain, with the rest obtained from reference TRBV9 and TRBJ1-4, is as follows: DSGVTQTPKHLITATGQRVTLRCSPRSGDLSVYWYQQSLDQGLQFLIQYYNGEERAKGNILERFSAQQFPDLHSELNLSSLELGDSALYFCASSVAGTATNEKLFFGSGTQLSVL.

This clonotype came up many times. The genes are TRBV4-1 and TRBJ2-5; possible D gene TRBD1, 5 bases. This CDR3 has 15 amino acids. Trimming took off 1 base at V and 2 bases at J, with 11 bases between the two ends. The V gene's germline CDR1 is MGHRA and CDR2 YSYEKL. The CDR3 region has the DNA TGCGCCAGCAGCCAAGGCCCCCGACAGCAAGAGACCCAGTACTTC. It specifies CASSQGPRQQETQYF.